Given below is one T cell receptor beta chain in context. A single record per CDR3 protein comes from TCRdb applying MiXCR to the 5' RACE reads. Of 50,000 or so distinct CDR3 sequences in the sample, around 6% were seen once. Germline CDR1 LGHDT, CDR2 YNNKEL (reference sequence). V shed 2 bases and J shed 6 bases, with 7 bases lying between them. The CDR3 runs to 13 residues. The data stem from a study of early T cells in non-severe SARS-CoV-2 infection. Sequencing was done on a sample of whole blood. The chain has TRBV3-1 and TRBJ2-2; D might be TRBD2 (5 bases). The sequence was obtained from an adult who was a healthcare worker with PCR-confirmed SARS-CoV-2 infection or an uninfected control (not recorded which). The CDR3 sequence: CASSQLASGELFF. CDR3 nucleotides: TGTGCCAGCAGCCAACTAGCTTCCGGGGAGCTGTTTTTT.